This T cell receptor beta chain is from a study of T cells in narcolepsy. Deletions cut 1 base from V and 2 bases from J, with 9 bases between. This CDR3 has 16 residues. CDR1 is SGHVS, CDR2 FNYEAQ, per germline. A word on this clone: The antigen is undetermined. This CDR3 is also generated by other DNA sequences in the sample.

Study-level points and caveats: In some patient and control memory CD4+ samples, autoreactive clones were absent. Reportedly, autoreactive clonotypes were serially detected in patients' blood but not controls'.

The table came from immunoSEQ multiplex PCR; TCRdb's copy has only in-frame clones and leaves some out. The sample consists of 30,000 or so clones, approximately 85% of them appearing once. The sequence came from a human donor with narcolepsy. This chain links TRBV7-6 with TRBJ1-6; D unresolved. The sample taken for sequencing was CD45RA- memory CD4+ T cells from PBMCs. In nucleotides, the CDR3 is TGTGCCAGCAGCTTAGGTAGCGCAGCCTATAATTCACCCCTCCACTTT. This translates into CASSLGSAAYNSPLHF. The full variable domain, its missing parts supplied by reference TRBV7-6 and TRBJ1-6, is GAGVSQSPRYKVTKRGQDVALRCDPISGHVSLYWYRQALGQGPEFLTYFNYEAQQDKSGLPNDRFSAERPEGSISTLTIQRTEQRDSAMYRCASSLGSAAYNSPLHFGNGTRLTVT.